This record covers a single T cell receptor beta chain. Each participant's cohort was designated according to participant-reported clinical history. The data were taken from a study of blood T cell repertoires in COVID-19. J was trimmed by 5 bases and V by 0 bases; bases with no gene match: 6. CDR3 length equals 15 residues. Germline-derived CDR1 and CDR2 are SGHTA and FQGTGA. The method was immunoSEQ multiplex PCR; TCRdb's version includes in-frame clones alone and lacks a portion of them. Of roughly 250,000 clones listed, approximately 91% are singletons. The sequencing sample was made of PBMCs or T cells enriched from blood (not recorded which). The sequence came from a woman aged 40 to 50 with acute COVID-19. V and J are TRBV7-3 and TRBJ1-1, with 7 bases identical to TRBD1. CDR3 sequence (DNA): TGTGCCAGCAGCTTAACCAAAACAGGGGTGACTGAAGCTTTCTTT. This translates into CASSLTKTGVTEAFF.